This TCR beta chain was captured by sequencing in a study of T cells expressing NK-cell markers (TCRdb year 2020). With regard to the full study: Three sorted T-cell subsets (CD3+CD56+NKG2C+, CD3+CD56+NKG2C- and CD3+CD56-NKG2C+) from several donors had their TCR beta-chain repertoires profiled. Of the eight sequenced donors, seven were found to be HCMV-seropositive and one was found to be HCMV-seronegative. The eight sequenced donors were randomly selected healthy volunteers, three men and five women. Illumina HiSeq 2000/2500, MiSeq or NextSeq was used to sequence libraries as 2 x 150 bp reads.

Including the terminal cysteine and phenylalanine, the CDR3 comprises 16 residues. No coding sequence is recorded. According to the germline V gene, CDR1 reads KGHDR and CDR2 reads SFDVKD. HCMV serostatus was determined by detecting HCMV-specific IgG in serum with a commercial ELISA kit. Peripheral blood mononuclear cells were isolated from blood by Ficoll density gradient centrifugation. Note on this clonotype: Its antigen is currently not known.

The run used an Illumina HiSeq 2000. TCR beta cDNA libraries were prepared using 5'RACE template switching, which introduced a universal primer site and unique molecular identifiers. Synthesis of cDNA was primed from the TCR beta constant segment and was followed by two consecutive PCR amplification steps. Under the source paper's analysis protocol: MIGEC was used to demultiplex reads and group the reads by UMI, and MiTCR was used to assemble and quantify clonotypes. To exclude erroneous sequences, any TCR cDNA sequence not supported by at least two reads was discarded. The tcR package was used for downstream repertoire analysis, and clonotypes were matched across fractions by CDR3 nucleotide sequence plus V segment. Antigen specificity was annotated against VDJdb with VDJmatch, allowing one amino acid substitution in CDR3. TCRdb reprocessed the sequencing reads and holds a single record per CDR3 protein sequence, with no DNA. What appears here as the V and J calls and clone size reflects TCRdb's work, not the paper's. In this sample's table one finds 400,000 or so distinct CDR3 sequences. The ten largest clones represent roughly a tenth of the sample.

Overall study results and their limits: Those dominant clonotypes were again the most abundant among CD3+CD56-NKG2C+ cells in a handful of donors, at roughly 28.3-65%. Whether the expanded NKG2C-expressing T cell clones were specific for HCMV antigens was left unclear. In five to seven donors, the dominant CD3+CD56+NKG2C+ clonotypes were among the top 10 CD8+ clonotypes and accounted for about 1.0-7.0% of CD8+ T cells.

The sequence was collected from a woman aged 45-60 years in good health. Donor details come from another sample of the same person, matched by shared clones. In this chain, TRBV24-1 is recombined with TRBJ2-2; TCRdb lists TRBD2, though no DNA is available to test this call. The sample was blood T cells: a sorted CD56 or NKG2C T cell subset, CD4+ or CD8+ T cells, or bulk PBMC T cells (not recorded which). CDR3 reads: CATSGTSGIQAGELFF.